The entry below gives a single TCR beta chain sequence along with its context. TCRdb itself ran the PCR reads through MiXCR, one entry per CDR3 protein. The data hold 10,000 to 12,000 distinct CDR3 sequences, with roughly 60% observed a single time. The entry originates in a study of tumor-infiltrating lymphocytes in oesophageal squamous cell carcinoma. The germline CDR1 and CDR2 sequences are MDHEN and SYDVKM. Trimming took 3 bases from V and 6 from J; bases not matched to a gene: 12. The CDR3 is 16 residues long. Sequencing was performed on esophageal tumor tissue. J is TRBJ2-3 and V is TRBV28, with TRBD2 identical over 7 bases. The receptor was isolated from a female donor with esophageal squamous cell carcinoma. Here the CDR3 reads CASSFLREGLGDTQYF. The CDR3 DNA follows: TGTGCCAGCAGTTTCTTGAGGGAGGGCCTCGGGGATACGCAGTATTTT.